The present T cell receptor (beta chain) was sequenced within a study of T cell repertoires in ileal Crohn's disease. Study-level background: Median disease duration was about 8.5 years; 35% to 45% smoked at surgery. Study observations and caveats: All patients with clonality above 26.8% had endoscopic recurrence.

Repertoires were generated with immunoSEQ multiplex PCR, while TCRdb's copy carries only in-frame clones and drops some. This table holds roughly 28,000 clones, about 81% found once. The CDR3 sequence is 13 residues long. CDR1 is SGHTA and CDR2 is FQGNSA in the germline V gene. V shed 5 bases, J shed 8 bases, and the junction held 8 bases outside the gene matches. Details on this clone: Its antigen is as yet unknown.

V gene TRBV7-2 combines with J gene TRBJ1-2, with 7 bases matching TRBD1. Sample: ileal tissue. This clonotype originated in an adult with Crohn's disease. This CDR3 reads CASSPWTGEGYTF. The CDR3 nucleotides are TGTGCCAGCAGCCCCTGGACAGGAGAGGGCTACACCTTC.